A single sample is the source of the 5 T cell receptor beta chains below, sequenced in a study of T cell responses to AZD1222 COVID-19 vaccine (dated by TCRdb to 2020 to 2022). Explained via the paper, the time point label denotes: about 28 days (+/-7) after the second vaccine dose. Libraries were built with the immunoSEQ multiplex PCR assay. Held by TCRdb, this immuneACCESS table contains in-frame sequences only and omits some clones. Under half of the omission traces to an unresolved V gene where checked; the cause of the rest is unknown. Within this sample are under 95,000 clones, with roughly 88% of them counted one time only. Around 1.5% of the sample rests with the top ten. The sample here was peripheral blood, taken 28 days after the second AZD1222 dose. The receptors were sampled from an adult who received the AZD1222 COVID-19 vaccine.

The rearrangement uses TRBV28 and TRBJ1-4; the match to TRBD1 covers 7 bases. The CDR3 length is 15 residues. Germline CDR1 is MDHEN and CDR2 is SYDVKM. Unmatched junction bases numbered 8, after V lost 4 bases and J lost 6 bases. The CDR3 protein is CASSSSGGGDEKLFF. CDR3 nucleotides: TGTGCCAGCAGTTCCTCAGGGGGTGGTGATGAAAAACTGTTTTTT.

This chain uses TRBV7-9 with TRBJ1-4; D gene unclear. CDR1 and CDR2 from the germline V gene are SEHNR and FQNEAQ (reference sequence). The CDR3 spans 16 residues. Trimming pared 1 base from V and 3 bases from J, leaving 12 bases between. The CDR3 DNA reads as TGTGCCAGCAGCTTAGAAAGGAGCCTACCTAATGAAAAACTGTTTTTT. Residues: CASSLERSLPNEKLFF.

CDR3 nucleotide sequence: TGTGCCAGCAGCCAAATGTCCGACTCCCGGGATACGCAGTATTTT. Translation: CASSQMSDSRDTQYF. The V and J genes are TRBV4-2 and TRBJ2-3; D uncertain. V was trimmed by 2 bases and J by 6 bases, leaving 15 bases between them. The CDR3 loop spans 15 amino acids. Germline CDR1 is LGHNA and CDR2 is YNFKEQ.

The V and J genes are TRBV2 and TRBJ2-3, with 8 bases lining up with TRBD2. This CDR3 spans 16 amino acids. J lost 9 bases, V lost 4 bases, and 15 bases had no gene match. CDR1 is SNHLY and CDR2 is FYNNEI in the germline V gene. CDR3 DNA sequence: TGTGCCAGCAGTGGGCAGCGGGGGCGCCAGCCGGGCACGCAGTATTTT. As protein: CASSGQRGRQPGTQYF.

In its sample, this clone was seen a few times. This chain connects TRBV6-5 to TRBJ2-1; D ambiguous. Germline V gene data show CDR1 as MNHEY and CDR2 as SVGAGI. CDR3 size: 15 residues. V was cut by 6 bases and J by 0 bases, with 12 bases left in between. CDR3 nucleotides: TGTGCCAGCAGCTCCACTCCGAGCTCCTACAATGAGCAGTTCTTC. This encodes CASSSTPSSYNEQFF.